This is a list of T cell receptor beta chains from one sample in a study of beta chain features in type 1 diabetes. TCRdb's table, derived via immunoSEQ multiplex PCR, lists solely in-frame clones and lacks some. The data show over 13,000 clones, with about 72% seen just once and approximately 0.31% held by the top ten. Sequenced: stem cell memory CD4+ T cells from blood. These receptors were obtained from a woman aged 18-30 years with type 1 diabetes. Each CDR3 is given with its conserved first and last residue. Fields, in order: V gene, D gene, J gene, clone size, CDR3 DNA, CDR3 protein. The D gene is left open where the match is weak. Only part of the rows carry a size: once, few, many, or a class if the clone is expanded.

V gene: TRBV9
D gene: TRBD2
J gene: TRBJ2-7
clone size: -
CDR3 DNA: TGTGCCAGCAGCGGTACGGGACTAGCGGGAGAGGAGCAGTACTTC
CDR3 protein: CASSGTGLAGEEQYF

V gene: TRBV19
D gene: -
J gene: TRBJ2-5
clone size: -
CDR3 DNA: TGTGCCAGTAGTATAGTGGGCGAAGAGACCCAGTACTTC
CDR3 protein: CASSIVGEETQYF

V gene: TRBV6-1
D gene: TRBD1
J gene: TRBJ1-5
clone size: -
CDR3 DNA: TGTGCCAGCGCAAGACAGGGGGCTTATAAGGTGCCCCAGCATTTT
CDR3 protein: CASARQGAYKVPQHF

V gene: TRBV2
D gene: TRBD1
J gene: TRBJ2-7
clone size: -
CDR3 DNA: TGTGCCAGCAGTGGCCCTACAGGGGGGTATTACGAGCAGTACTTC
CDR3 protein: CASSGPTGGYYEQYF

V gene: TRBV21-1
D gene: -
J gene: TRBJ1-1
clone size: -
CDR3 DNA: TGTGCCAGCTGGGAGATAGCTACAACAATTCGCACTGAAGCTTTCTTT
CDR3 protein: CASWEIATTIRTEAFF

V gene: TRBV7-9
D gene: TRBD2
J gene: TRBJ2-1
clone size: few
CDR3 DNA: TGTGCCAGCAGCATCCCACTAGCGGGAGACGTCGATGAGCAGTTCTTC
CDR3 protein: CASSIPLAGDVDEQFF

V gene: TRBV5-1
D gene: -
J gene: TRBJ1-2
clone size: -
CDR3 DNA: TGCGCCAGCAGCCAAGACAGGCGCTCCTATGGCTACACCTTC
CDR3 protein: CASSQDRRSYGYTF

V gene: TRBV29-1
D gene: -
J gene: TRBJ2-7
clone size: -
CDR3 DNA: TGCAGCGTTTTCTATTTCTACGAGCAGTACTTC
CDR3 protein: CSVFYFYEQYF

V gene: TRBV6-5
D gene: -
J gene: TRBJ1-4
clone size: -
CDR3 DNA: TGTGCCAGCAGTTACTCCGGGAGGCCAAATGAAAAACTGTTTTTT
CDR3 protein: CASSYSGRPNEKLFF

V gene: TRBV11-2
D gene: TRBD2
J gene: TRBJ2-1
clone size: -
CDR3 DNA: TGTGCCAGCAGCCCACGATTAGCGGGATTGGAGCAGTTCTTC
CDR3 protein: CASSPRLAGLEQFF

V gene: TRBV7-9
D gene: -
J gene: TRBJ1-2
clone size: -
CDR3 DNA: TGTGCCAGCAGCTTTGGGGACATACGGGCATATGGCTACACCTTC
CDR3 protein: CASSFGDIRAYGYTF

V gene: TRBV30
D gene: -
J gene: TRBJ1-2
clone size: -
CDR3 DNA: TGTGCCTGGAAAAGGCAGGGCCTCTATGGCTACACCTTC
CDR3 protein: CAWKRQGLYGYTF

V gene: TRBV28
D gene: TRBD2
J gene: TRBJ2-7
clone size: -
CDR3 DNA: TGTGCCAGCAGTTTATTGGGGGGAGGACTAGCGGGAGGTCTCTACGAGCAGTACTTC
CDR3 protein: CASSLLGGGLAGGLYEQYF

V gene: TRBV29-1
D gene: -
J gene: TRBJ2-5
clone size: few
CDR3 DNA: TGCAGCGTCTCCAGGGAAGGGCCCGCCACCCAGTACTTC
CDR3 protein: CSVSREGPATQYF

V gene: TRBV5-1
D gene: -
J gene: TRBJ1-1
clone size: -
CDR3 DNA: TGCGCCAGCAGCTTGGTCGAGGGACACGTGAGGACTGAAGCTTTCTTT
CDR3 protein: CASSLVEGHVRTEAFF

V gene: TRBV21-1
D gene: -
J gene: TRBJ1-2
clone size: -
CDR3 DNA: TGTGCCAGCCCCAGGGTAGGGCAAAATGGCTACACCTTC
CDR3 protein: CASPRVGQNGYTF

V gene: TRBV4-1
D gene: -
J gene: TRBJ1-3
clone size: -
CDR3 DNA: TGCGCCAGCAGCTTCGAGAATAAGGGGACTCATTCTGGAAACACCATATATTTT
CDR3 protein: CASSFENKGTHSGNTIYF

V gene: TRBV10-2
D gene: TRBD2
J gene: TRBJ2-1
clone size: -
CDR3 DNA: TGCGCCAGCAGGCCAGCGGGACTGAGCTCCTACAATGAGCAGTTCTTC
CDR3 protein: CASRPAGLSSYNEQFF

V gene: TRBV30
D gene: -
J gene: TRBJ1-1
clone size: -
CDR3 DNA: TGTGCCTGGAAGGCGGGAGGTGAAGCTTTCTTT
CDR3 protein: CAWKAGGEAFF

V gene: TRBV30
D gene: TRBD2
J gene: TRBJ2-1
clone size: -
CDR3 DNA: TGTGCCTGGAGAGTCCAACTAGCGGGAGGGCCCTACAATGAGCAGTTCTTC
CDR3 protein: CAWRVQLAGGPYNEQFF

V gene: TRBV20-1
D gene: -
J gene: TRBJ2-5
clone size: -
CDR3 DNA: TGCAGTGCTAGCACGAGGGAGACCCAGTACTTC
CDR3 protein: CSASTRETQYF

V gene: TRBV25-1
D gene: TRBD1
J gene: TRBJ1-2
clone size: -
CDR3 DNA: TGTGCCAGCAGTGCGACAGGGATCGGCTACACCTTC
CDR3 protein: CASSATGIGYTF

V gene: TRBV7-6
D gene: -
J gene: TRBJ2-3
clone size: -
CDR3 DNA: TGTGCCAGCAGCTTAGAGGAGACAGATACGCAGTATTTT
CDR3 protein: CASSLEETDTQYF

V gene: TRBV5-4
D gene: -
J gene: TRBJ1-3
clone size: -
CDR3 DNA: TGTGCCAGCAGCTTGAGGGGTAACTCTGGAAACACCATATATTTT
CDR3 protein: CASSLRGNSGNTIYF

V gene: TRBV11-2
D gene: TRBD1
J gene: TRBJ1-2
clone size: few
CDR3 DNA: TGTGCCAGCAGCTTAGGGGGGACAGGAGCCGCTGGCTACACCTTC
CDR3 protein: CASSLGGTGAAGYTF

V gene: TRBV2
D gene: -
J gene: TRBJ2-7
clone size: -
CDR3 DNA: TGTGCCAGCAGTTCCCACGGGGACTCCTACGAGCAGTACTTC
CDR3 protein: CASSSHGDSYEQYF

V gene: TRBV27
D gene: TRBD2
J gene: TRBJ2-1
clone size: -
CDR3 DNA: TGTGCCAGCCGGTCCCGGACTAGTTTGATAAAGGAGCAGTTCTTC
CDR3 protein: CASRSRTSLIKEQFF

V gene: TRBV2
D gene: TRBD1
J gene: TRBJ1-1
clone size: once
CDR3 DNA: TGTGCCAGCCGGACCAGGGGGCTCACTGAAGCTTTCTTT
CDR3 protein: CASRTRGLTEAFF

V gene: TRBV29-1
D gene: TRBD2
J gene: TRBJ2-1
clone size: -
CDR3 DNA: TGCAGCGTCAGGGGACTAGCGGGCAATGAGCAGTTCTTC
CDR3 protein: CSVRGLAGNEQFF

V gene: TRBV7-9
D gene: TRBD2
J gene: TRBJ2-7
clone size: -
CDR3 DNA: TGTGCCAGCAGCTTAGTTGGAGCGGGAGGTCCCTTAAATTTCGAGCAGTACTTC
CDR3 protein: CASSLVGAGGPLNFEQYF

V gene: TRBV29-1
D gene: TRBD2
J gene: TRBJ2-3
clone size: few
CDR3 DNA: TGCAGCGTTGGAGCGGGAGGGCCCACAGATACGCAGTATTTT
CDR3 protein: CSVGAGGPTDTQYF

V gene: TRBV10-2
D gene: TRBD2
J gene: TRBJ2-7
clone size: -
CDR3 DNA: TGCGCCAGCAGTGGTTCCTACGGGAGGGGCGAGCAGTACTTC
CDR3 protein: CASSGSYGRGEQYF

V gene: TRBV7-2
D gene: TRBD2
J gene: TRBJ2-1
clone size: -
CDR3 DNA: TGTGCCAGCAGCTTATTTGGAACCCGGGGGGATGAGCAGTTCTTC
CDR3 protein: CASSLFGTRGDEQFF

V gene: TRBV5-6
D gene: -
J gene: TRBJ1-5
clone size: -
CDR3 DNA: TGTGCCAGCAGCTTCACGGCTGGGGCCTGGGATCAGCCCCAGCATTTT
CDR3 protein: CASSFTAGAWDQPQHF

V gene: TRBV6-5
D gene: TRBD1
J gene: TRBJ1-5
clone size: once
CDR3 DNA: TGTGCCAGTCGCGGGACAGGGAATCAGCCCCAGCATTTT
CDR3 protein: CASRGTGNQPQHF

V gene: TRBV21-1
D gene: -
J gene: TRBJ2-3
clone size: -
CDR3 DNA: TGTGCCAGCAGCAAAGCGAGGGAACTAGCGGGAGGGCCGAAAGATACGCAGTATTTT
CDR3 protein: CASSKARELAGGPKDTQYF

V gene: TRBV5-4
D gene: TRBD2
J gene: TRBJ2-1
clone size: -
CDR3 DNA: TGTGCCAGCAGCGGCTGGAGCGGGAGCTCCTACAATGAGCAGTTCTTC
CDR3 protein: CASSGWSGSSYNEQFF

V gene: TRBV7-2
D gene: -
J gene: TRBJ2-5
clone size: -
CDR3 DNA: TGTGCCAGCAGCCGGCAAGAGACCCAGTACTTC
CDR3 protein: CASSRQETQYF

V gene: TRBV2
D gene: TRBD2
J gene: TRBJ2-2
clone size: once
CDR3 DNA: TGTGCCAGCAGTACCGGGACTAGCGGGAAAACCGGGGAGCTGTTTTTT
CDR3 protein: CASSTGTSGKTGELFF

V gene: TRBV5-1
D gene: TRBD2
J gene: TRBJ2-3
clone size: once
CDR3 DNA: TGCGCCAGCAGCTTGGTTTTAGCGGGAGTGGTAGATACGCAGTATTTT
CDR3 protein: CASSLVLAGVVDTQYF

V gene: TRBV19
D gene: -
J gene: TRBJ2-7
clone size: -
CDR3 DNA: TGTGCCAGTAGCAGGGGTATGTCGTCCTACGAGCAGTACTTC
CDR3 protein: CASSRGMSSYEQYF

V gene: TRBV6-5
D gene: -
J gene: TRBJ1-2
clone size: -
CDR3 DNA: TGTGCCAGCAGTTACAGCATCCAGGTTATTAACTATGGCTACACCTTC
CDR3 protein: CASSYSIQVINYGYTF

V gene: TRBV15
D gene: -
J gene: TRBJ2-1
clone size: -
CDR3 DNA: TGTGCCACCAGCAGAGGTGCGACAGGCTACCACAATGAGCAGTTCTTC
CDR3 protein: CATSRGATGYHNEQFF

V gene: TRBV4-3
D gene: TRBD2
J gene: TRBJ2-1
clone size: -
CDR3 DNA: TGCGCCAGCAGCCAAGAGATAGGTAGCGGGAGGAGCTCCTACAATGAGCAGTTCTTC
CDR3 protein: CASSQEIGSGRSSYNEQFF

V gene: TRBV7-2
D gene: -
J gene: TRBJ2-1
clone size: once
CDR3 DNA: TGTGCCAGCAGCTTTCGGACAGCAGGTGAGCAGTTCTTC
CDR3 protein: CASSFRTAGEQFF

V gene: TRBV11-2
D gene: -
J gene: TRBJ2-1
clone size: -
CDR3 DNA: TGTGCCAGCAGCTTAGGGCGGTATATTTACAATGAGCAGTTCTTC
CDR3 protein: CASSLGRYIYNEQFF

V gene: TRBV28
D gene: -
J gene: TRBJ2-7
clone size: -
CDR3 DNA: TGTGCCAGCAGTTTCCTCTACGAGCAGTACTTC
CDR3 protein: CASSFLYEQYF

V gene: TRBV27
D gene: -
J gene: TRBJ1-5
clone size: -
CDR3 DNA: TGTGCCAGCAGGCAGGGGAGCAATCAGCCCCAGCATTTT
CDR3 protein: CASRQGSNQPQHF

V gene: TRBV20-1
D gene: -
J gene: TRBJ2-3
clone size: -
CDR3 DNA: TGCAGTGCAACGACCGGGGATACGCAGTATTTT
CDR3 protein: CSATTGDTQYF

V gene: TRBV18
D gene: -
J gene: TRBJ2-1
clone size: -
CDR3 DNA: TGTGCCAGCTCACCACCTTACGGCAATGAGCAGTTCTTC
CDR3 protein: CASSPPYGNEQFF

V gene: TRBV5-1
D gene: -
J gene: TRBJ2-5
clone size: few
CDR3 DNA: TGCGCCAGCAGCACCAGGGTGGGGGAGACCCAGTACTTC
CDR3 protein: CASSTRVGETQYF

V gene: TRBV28
D gene: -
J gene: TRBJ2-7
clone size: -
CDR3 DNA: TGTGCCACCTCCCTGCCGGGATCCGACGAGCAGTACTTC
CDR3 protein: CATSLPGSDEQYF

V gene: TRBV7-3
D gene: TRBD2
J gene: TRBJ2-1
clone size: few
CDR3 DNA: TGTGCCAGCAGCCAGACTACTAGCGGACCGTACAATGAGCAGTTCTTC
CDR3 protein: CASSQTTSGPYNEQFF

V gene: TRBV18
D gene: TRBD1
J gene: TRBJ2-5
clone size: -
CDR3 DNA: TGTGCCAGCTCACGGACAGGGCTACAAGAGACCCAGTACTTC
CDR3 protein: CASSRTGLQETQYF

V gene: TRBV10-3
D gene: -
J gene: TRBJ1-2
clone size: few
CDR3 DNA: TGTGCCATCAGTGAAATGGGGCCTATTAACTATGGCTACACCTTC
CDR3 protein: CAISEMGPINYGYTF

V gene: TRBV5-1
D gene: -
J gene: TRBJ2-3
clone size: -
CDR3 DNA: TGCGCCAGCAGCTCGGCGGGCGGGTCAACCACAGATACGCAGTATTTT
CDR3 protein: CASSSAGGSTTDTQYF

V gene: TRBV27
D gene: -
J gene: TRBJ2-3
clone size: -
CDR3 DNA: TGTGCCAGCAGTAGCGGTGACACAGATACGCAGTATTTT
CDR3 protein: CASSSGDTDTQYF

V gene: TRBV21-1
D gene: -
J gene: TRBJ1-1
clone size: few
CDR3 DNA: TGTGCCAGCAGCAAAGAGGACAGGAAAACGTTGAACACTGAAGCTTTCTTT
CDR3 protein: CASSKEDRKTLNTEAFF

V gene: TRBV12-5
D gene: TRBD2
J gene: TRBJ2-1
clone size: -
CDR3 DNA: TGTGCTAGTGGCATTAGGAGCTGGACTAGCGGTTCATACAATGAGCAGTTCTTC
CDR3 protein: CASGIRSWTSGSYNEQFF